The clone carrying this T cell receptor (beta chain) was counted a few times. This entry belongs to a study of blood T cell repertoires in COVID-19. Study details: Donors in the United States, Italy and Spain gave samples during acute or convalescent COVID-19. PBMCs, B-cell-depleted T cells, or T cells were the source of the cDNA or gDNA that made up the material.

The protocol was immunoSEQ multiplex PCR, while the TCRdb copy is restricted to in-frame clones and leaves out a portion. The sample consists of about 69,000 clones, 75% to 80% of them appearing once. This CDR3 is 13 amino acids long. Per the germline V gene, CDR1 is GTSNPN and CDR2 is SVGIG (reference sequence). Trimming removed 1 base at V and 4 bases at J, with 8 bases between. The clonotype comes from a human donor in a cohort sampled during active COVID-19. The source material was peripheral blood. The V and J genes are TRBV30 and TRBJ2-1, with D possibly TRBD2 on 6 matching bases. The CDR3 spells CAWSAGEYNEQFF. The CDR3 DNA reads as TGTGCCTGGAGTGCGGGGGAGTACAATGAGCAGTTCTTC. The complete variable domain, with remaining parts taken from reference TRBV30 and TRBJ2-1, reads SQTIHQWPATLVQPVGSPLSLECTVEGTSNPNLYWYRQAAGRGLQLLFYSVGIGQISSEVPQNLSASRPQDRQFILSSKKLLLSDSGFYLCAWSAGEYNEQFFGPGTRLTVL.